Listed here are 29 T cell receptor beta chains from one sample, sequenced in a study of blood T cell repertoires in COVID-19. Sequenced by immunoSEQ multiplex PCR; TCRdb stores in-frame clones only, minus some. The sample consists of over 45,000 clones, under 85% of them appearing once. The sequencing input was peripheral blood. These receptors were obtained from a man aged 55 to 69 with active COVID-19.

This sequence joins TRBV2 and TRBJ2-7; the match to TRBD2 covers 9 bases. The CDR3 length is 13 residues. Trimming at V came to 7 bases and at J to 2 bases, leaving 3 bases not matched to a gene. Germline CDR1 and CDR2: SNHLY and FYNNEI. The DNA of the CDR3 is TGTGCCAGCACTAGCGGGGAGACCTACGAGCAGTACTTC. Amino acids: CASTSGETYEQYF.

This chain uses TRBV19 with TRBJ1-1, with TRBD1 as a possible D gene (5 bases). Germline assignment: CDR1 LNHDA and CDR2 SQIVND (reference sequence). This CDR3 has 15 residues. V was cut by 5 bases and J by 0 bases, with 13 bases left in between. As DNA, the CDR3 is TGTGCCAGTAGTCCCGACGACAGTATGAACACTGAAGCTTTCTTT. It translates to CASSPDDSMNTEAFF.

The V gene is TRBV27, the J gene TRBJ2-2, with 10 positions matching TRBD1. CDR3 length: 16 amino acids. CDR1 and CDR2 (germline): MNHEY, SMNVEV (reference sequence). After removal of 5 bases from V and 5 bases from J, the junction contained 8 bases not matched to a gene. CDR3 bases: TGTGCCAGCAGTCCGTGGACAGGGGGAGGAACCGGGGAGCTGTTTTTT. Translating gives CASSPWTGGGTGELFF.

The rearrangement uses TRBV2 and TRBJ2-1; a possible D gene is TRBD2 (6 bases). The V gene's germline CDR1 is SNHLY and CDR2 FYNNEI. This CDR3 has 19 residues. The V end was cut by 2 bases, the J end by 0 bases, with 20 bases between. In nucleotides, the CDR3 is TGTGCCAGCAGTGAAACTCTCGAGGGCGGGGTAAGCTCCTACAATGAGCAGTTCTTC. It translates to CASSETLEGGVSSYNEQFF.

This rearrangement joins TRBV28 to TRBJ2-3; 12 bases line up with TRBD2. CDR1 is MDHEN and CDR2 is SYDVKM in the germline V gene. The CDR3 sequence is 17 residues long. V shed 0 bases, J shed 5 bases, and the junction held 6 bases outside the gene matches. The CDR3 bases are TGTGCCAGCAGTTTATGGTCTAGCGGGGGGGCCCAAGATACGCAGTATTTT. This gives the protein CASSLWSSGGAQDTQYF.

The chain employs TRBV4-1 and TRBJ1-5; TRBD1 might be the D (5 bases). Germline V gives CDR1 MGHRA, CDR2 YSYEKL. The CDR3 has 15 amino acids. V was trimmed by 1 base and J by 3 bases, leaving 10 bases between them. Here the CDR3 reads CASSQAGTLNQPQHF. The CDR3, as DNA: TGCGCCAGCAGCCAAGCGGGGACTCTCAATCAGCCCCAGCATTTT.

The chain is built from TRBV4-1 and TRBJ2-7; tentative D call: TRBD1 (5 bases). The CDR3 totals 15 residues. CDR1 and CDR2 from the germline V gene are MGHRA and YSYEKL. Trimming left V 1 base short and J 5 bases short, with 15 bases between. CDR3 coding DNA: TGCGCCAGCAGCCAAGCGGACATAGCCCTCCACGAGCAGTACTTC. It translates to CASSQADIALHEQYF.

The chain employs TRBV11-1 and TRBJ2-5; 8 positions match TRBD2. The CDR3 has 14 amino acids. Germline CDR1 reads SGHAT; CDR2 reads FQDESV (reference sequence). Trimming took 5 bases from V and 4 from J; bases not matched to a gene: 6. The CDR3 DNA follows: TGTGCCAGCAGCGATAGCGGGGTCGTAGAGACCCAGTACTTC. Translation gives CASSDSGVVETQYF. Based on the CDR3 plus reference TRBV11-1 and TRBJ2-5, the full variable domain is EAEVAQSPRYKITEKSQAVAFWCDPISGHATLYWYRQILGQGPELLVQFQDESVVDDSQLPKDRFSAERLKGVDSTLKIQPAELGDSAMYLCASSDSGVVETQYFGPGTRLLVL.

This sequence joins TRBV13 and TRBJ1-5, with unresolved D. Trimming left V 0 bases short and J 4 bases short, with 7 bases between. Germline lookup yields CDR1 PRHDT and CDR2 FYEKMQ (reference sequence). This CDR3 spans 14 amino acids. The CDR3 protein is CASSLGRLNQPQHF. In DNA, the CDR3 is TGTGCCAGCAGCTTAGGGCGACTAAATCAGCCCCAGCATTTT.

This chain uses TRBV11-2 with TRBJ2-1, with D possibly matching TRBD2 (6 bases). The V and J ends lost 4 bases and 12 bases respectively, with 28 bases between them. CDR1 is SGHAT, CDR2 FQNNGV, per germline. The CDR3 length is 17 residues. CDR3: CASSSLGGRRGGLGQFF. The CDR3 region has the DNA TGTGCCAGCAGCTCCCTAGGAGGGAGGCGGGGTGGGTTGGGGCAGTTCTTC.

The gene calls are TRBV29-1 and TRBJ2-4; 7 nucleotides line up with TRBD1. The V gene's germline CDR1 is SQVTM and CDR2 ANQGSEA. The CDR3 contains 14 residues. Unmatched junction bases numbered 6, after V lost 3 bases and J lost 4 bases. As DNA, the CDR3 is TGCAGCGTTGATCTTGGGACAGCAAAAAACATTCAGTACTTC. Its protein product is CSVDLGTAKNIQYF.

This sequence joins TRBV7-3 and TRBJ2-3; 14 bases align to TRBD2. CDR3 size: 16 residues. Germline CDR1 reads SGHTA; CDR2 reads FQGTGA. V was clipped by 5 bases and J by 5 bases; unmatched bases: 6. CDR3 in amino acids: CASSPGLAGGGDTQYF. In DNA form, the CDR3 reads TGTGCCAGCAGCCCCGGACTAGCGGGAGGTGGAGATACGCAGTATTTT.

The V call is TRBV2, the J call TRBJ1-2; 7 bases align to TRBD1. The V and J ends lost 8 bases and 6 bases, in that order; junction bases with no gene match: 9. Germline V gene sequence: CDR1 SNHLY, CDR2 FYNNEI. The CDR3 is made up of 13 amino acids. Written as DNA, the CDR3 is TGTGCCAGCCGCCCGGGACAGAAAGATGGCTACACCTTC. This gives the protein CASRPGQKDGYTF.

This chain links TRBV6-2 or TRBV6-3 with TRBJ2-5; TRBD2 matches at 11 bases. The ends lost 2 bases at V and 7 bases at J; junction bases unmatched: 9. This CDR3 is 16 amino acids long. The V gene's germline CDR1 is MNHEY and CDR2 SVGEGT. The chain's CDR3 is CASSYTSGGLPGTQYF. The CDR3 nucleotides read TGTGCCAGCAGTTACACTAGCGGGGGACTACCGGGGACCCAGTACTTC.

This chain joins TRBV30 and TRBJ1-6, with a tentative D call TRBD1 (5 bases). CDR1 GTSNPN and CDR2 SVGIG come from the germline V gene (reference sequence). V was pared by 1 base and J by 9 bases, with 10 bases between. The CDR3 is 13 amino acids. The CDR3 nucleotides are TGTGCCTGGAGTGAGGACACACTTTCACCCCTCCACTTT. It is translated as CAWSEDTLSPLHF.

The CDR3 sequence is CASSPGLAGGPGTQYF. CDR3 nucleotide sequence: TGTGCCAGCAGTCCCGGACTAGCGGGAGGGCCGGGGACCCAGTACTTC. The chain links TRBV27 to TRBJ2-5, with 15 bases identical to TRBD2. The germline CDR1 and CDR2 sequences are MNHEY and SMNVEV (reference sequence). V shed 5 bases and J 7 bases; nucleotides not matched to a gene: 8. This CDR3 is built from 16 residues.

A few counts support this clone. The genes are TRBV19 and TRBJ1-1, with TRBD1 matching over 7 bases. The CDR3 runs to 14 residues. Germline lookup yields CDR1 LNHDA and CDR2 SQIVND (reference sequence). J was trimmed by 5 bases and V by 6 bases; bases with no gene match: 9. CDR3 DNA: TGTGCCAGTAGACCAGACAGGGTGGGAACTGAAGCTTTCTTT. This gives the protein CASRPDRVGTEAFF.

The chain uses TRBV28 and TRBJ2-7; TRBD2 matches 10 bases. CDR3 length: 14 amino acids. Germline assignment: CDR1 MDHEN and CDR2 SYDVKM. Losses at the gene ends were 1 base for V and 9 bases for J; bases not matched to a gene: 6. The CDR3 spells CASSLYRAGGAQYF. DNA for the CDR3: TGTGCCAGCAGTTTATATAGAGCGGGGGGGGCGCAGTACTTC.

CDR3: CASSEHRTGSTGELFF. CDR3 in DNA: TGTGCCAGCAGTGAACATAGGACAGGGAGCACCGGGGAGCTGTTTTTT. The V and J genes are TRBV6-1 and TRBJ2-2; 8 bases agree with TRBD1. Per germline, CDR1 MNHNS and CDR2 SASEGT. After removal of 2 bases from V and 4 bases from J, the junction contained 6 bases not matched to a gene. This CDR3 region has 16 residues.

V usage is TRBV11-3 and J usage is TRBJ2-3; D is perhaps TRBD1 (5 bases). Trimming removed 3 bases from V and 0 bases from J, with 10 bases in between. Germline V CDR1 and CDR2: SGHNT, YENEEA. This CDR3 contains 15 residues. CDR3 sequence reads: CASSLTVTSTDTQYF. In DNA, the CDR3 is TGTGCCAGCAGCTTGACAGTTACTAGCACAGATACGCAGTATTTT.

The chain recombines TRBV21-1 with TRBJ1-5; TRBD1, the table's D call, lacks a check against the DNA. TRBV21-1 is a known pseudogene. This CDR3 is built from 17 residues. CDR3 coding DNA: TGTGCCAGCAGCAAAGACGGAGGACAGGGGCGCAATCAGCCCCAGCATTTT. This encodes CASSKDGGQGRNQPQHF.

V usage is TRBV30 and J usage is TRBJ2-1; TRBD2 aligns across 8 bases. CDR1 and CDR2 (germline): GTSNPN, SVGIG (reference sequence). J gave up 9 bases and V 2 bases, and 9 bases lay outside the gene matches. The CDR3 is 14 amino acids. CDR3 coding DNA: TGTGCCTGGAGTAGGGGACTAGAGGGGAGTGAGCAGTTCTTC. Residues: CAWSRGLEGSEQFF.

V gene TRBV3-1 (or the pseudogene TRBV3-2) combines with J gene TRBJ2-7; 12 nucleotides line up with TRBD2. Germline loops: CDR1 LGHDT, CDR2 YNNKEL (reference sequence). The V segment lost 4 bases and the J segment 6 bases; nucleotides outside the gene matches: 10. The CDR3 is 16 amino acids. This CDR3 is CASSPRLAGVKIEQYF. CDR3 bases: TGTGCCAGCAGCCCCCGACTAGCGGGAGTGAAGATCGAGCAGTACTTC.

The chain is built from TRBV3-1 (or the pseudogene TRBV3-2) and TRBJ1-1, with D possibly being TRBD1 (5 bases). Per the germline V gene, CDR1 is LGHDT and CDR2 is YNNKEL (reference sequence). The CDR3 contains 16 residues. V shed 1 base and J shed 0 bases, with 12 bases lying between them. CDR3 amino acids: CASSQGRVRVNTEAFF. The CDR3 coding sequence is TGTGCCAGCAGCCAAGGCAGGGTTAGGGTGAACACTGAAGCTTTCTTT.

The chain has TRBV7-8 and TRBJ2-7; D gene ambiguous. With 4 bases removed from V and 2 bases from J, the gap between germline ends came to 12 bases. CDR1 and CDR2 from the germline V gene are SGHVS and FQNEAQ. The CDR3 covers 14 residues. CDR3 region: CASSSSFRTYEQYF. CDR3 sequence (DNA): TGTGCCAGCAGCTCGAGCTTCCGTACCTACGAGCAGTACTTC.

The DNA for the CDR3 is TGTGCCAGCAGCTTAGCGGGGCTAGCGGGAAATAATCTACTGGAGCAGTACTTC. Encoded protein: CASSLAGLAGNNLLEQYF. This sequence joins TRBV11-2 and TRBJ2-7; 9 positions agree with TRBD2. Germline CDR1 SGHAT, CDR2 FQNNGV. J lost 7 bases, V lost 1 base, and 17 bases had no gene match. The CDR3 contains 18 residues.

The rearrangement joins TRBV10-3 to TRBJ1-1, with D maybe TRBD1 (5 bases). The CDR3 has 13 amino acids. Trimming took off 11 bases at V and 3 bases at J, with 16 bases between the two ends. Looked up from germline, CDR1 is ENHRY and CDR2 is SYGVKD. The CDR3: CASMGGEYTEAFF. The CDR3 bases are TGTGCCTCGATGGGGGGGGAATACACTGAAGCTTTCTTT.

The rearrangement links TRBV4-2 to TRBJ2-5; 11 bases are a match to TRBD2. The CDR3 is 16 residues long. V gave up 4 bases and J gave up 1 base; unmatched junction bases: 5. Germline assignment: CDR1 LGHNA and CDR2 YNFKEQ. The CDR3 coding sequence is TGTGCCAGCAGCCGGGGGACTAGCGGATTCCAAGAGACCCAGTACTTC. The encoded protein is CASSRGTSGFQETQYF.

The gene calls are TRBV7-2 and TRBJ1-6; D remains unclear. From germline, CDR1 is SGHTA and CDR2 FQGNSA. Trimming took 6 bases from V and 4 from J, leaving 16 bases between them. The CDR3 totals 16 residues. CDR3 amino acids: CASSPNDRVYNSPLHF. The CDR3 DNA reads as TGTGCCAGCAGTCCAAATGACCGGGTGTATAATTCACCCCTCCACTTT. Using reference TRBV7-2 and TRBJ1-6 for the parts outside the CDR3, the full variable domain is GAGVSQSPSNKVTEKGKDVELRCDPISGHTALYWYRQSLGQGLEFLIYFQGNSAPDKSGLPSDRFSAERTGGSVSTLTIQRTQQEDSAVYLCASSPNDRVYNSPLHFGNGTRLTVT.